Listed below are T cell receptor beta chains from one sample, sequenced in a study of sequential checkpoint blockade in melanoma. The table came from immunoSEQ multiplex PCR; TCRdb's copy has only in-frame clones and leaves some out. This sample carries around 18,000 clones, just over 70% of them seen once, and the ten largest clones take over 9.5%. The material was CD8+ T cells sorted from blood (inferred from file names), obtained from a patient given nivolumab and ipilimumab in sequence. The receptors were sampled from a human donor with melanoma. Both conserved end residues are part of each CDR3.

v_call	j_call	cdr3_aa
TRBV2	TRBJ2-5	CASSEGRSGQGQETQYF
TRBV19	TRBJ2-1	CASSIQGDGDEQFF
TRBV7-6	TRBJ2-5	CASSLAAFQETQYF
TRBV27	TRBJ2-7	CASSLTDGTGWFEQYF
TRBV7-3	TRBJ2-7	CASSFYRGYEQYF
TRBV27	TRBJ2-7	CASSFGTGDDEQYF
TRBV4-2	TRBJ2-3	CASSQGGYLEQDTQYF
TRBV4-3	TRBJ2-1	CASSQDLAGGLYNEQFF
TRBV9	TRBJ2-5	CASSTRLAEGQETQYF
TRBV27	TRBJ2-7	CATNPGKGSEQYF
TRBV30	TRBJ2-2	CVRRERYTGELFF
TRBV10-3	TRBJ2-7	CAITGGDEQYF
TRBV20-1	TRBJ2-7	CSALRESGQYF
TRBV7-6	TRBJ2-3	CASSLKPGLAGGPDTQYF
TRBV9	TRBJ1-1	CASSVEGVTEAFF